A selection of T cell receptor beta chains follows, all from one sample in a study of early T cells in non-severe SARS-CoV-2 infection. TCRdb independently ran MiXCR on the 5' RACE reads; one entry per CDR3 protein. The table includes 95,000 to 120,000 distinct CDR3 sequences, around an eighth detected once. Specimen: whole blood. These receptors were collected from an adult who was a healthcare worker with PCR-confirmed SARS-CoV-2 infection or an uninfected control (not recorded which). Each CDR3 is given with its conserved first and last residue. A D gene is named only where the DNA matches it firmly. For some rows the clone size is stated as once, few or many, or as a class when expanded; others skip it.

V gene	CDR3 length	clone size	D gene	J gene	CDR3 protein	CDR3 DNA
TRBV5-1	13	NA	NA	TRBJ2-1	CASRPWGRDEQFF	TGCGCCAGCCGCCCGTGGGGTAGGGATGAGCAGTTCTTC
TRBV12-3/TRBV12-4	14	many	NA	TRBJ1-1	CASSFNQGYTEAFF	TGTGCCAGCAGTTTTAACCAGGGGTACACTGAAGCTTTCTTT
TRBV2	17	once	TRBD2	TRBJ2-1	CVSSEASGTRRVNEQFF	TGTGTCAGCAGTGAAGCATCCGGGACTAGGCGGGTAAATGAGCAGTTCTTC
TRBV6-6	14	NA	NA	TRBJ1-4	CASRAGALNEKLFF	TGTGCCAGCAGGGCCGGGGCCTTAAATGAAAAACTGTTTTTT
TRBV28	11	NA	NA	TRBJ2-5	CASGQPETQYF	TGTGCCAGCGGACAGCCGGAGACCCAGTACTTC
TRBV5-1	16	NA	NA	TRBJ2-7	CASTPPGGPSSYEQYF	TGCGCCAGCACCCCTCCCGGGGGCCCTTCTTCCTACGAGCAGTACTTC
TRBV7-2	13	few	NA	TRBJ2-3	CASSLMLQDTQYF	TGTGCCAGCAGCTTAATGTTGCAGGATACGCAGTATTTT
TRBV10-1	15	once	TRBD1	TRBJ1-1	CASSGPGQGYTEAFF	TGCGCCAGCAGTGGCCCGGGACAGGGGTACACTGAAGCTTTCTTT
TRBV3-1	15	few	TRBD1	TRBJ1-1	CASSIGTGLNTEAFF	TGTGCCAGCAGCATTGGGACAGGCCTGAACACTGAAGCTTTCTTT
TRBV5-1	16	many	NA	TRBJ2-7	CASSLVAYRDSYEQYF	TGCGCCAGCAGCTTGGTAGCTTACAGGGACTCCTACGAGCAGTACTTC
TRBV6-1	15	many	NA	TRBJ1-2	CASSLFGGENYGYTF	TGTGCCAGCAGCCTCTTTGGAGGGGAGAACTATGGCTACACCTTC
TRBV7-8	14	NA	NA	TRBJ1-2	CASSPVLETYGYTF	TGTGCCAGCAGCCCGGTCCTGGAAACCTATGGCTACACCTTC
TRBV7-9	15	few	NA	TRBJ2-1	CASSLVPTDGDEQFF	TGTGCCAGCAGCTTAGTTCCTACGGATGGGGATGAGCAGTTCTTC
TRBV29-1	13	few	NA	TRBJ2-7	CSVEGGRRYEQYF	TGCAGCGTTGAGGGGGGTAGGCGGTACGAGCAGTACTTC
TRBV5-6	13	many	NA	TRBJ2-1	CASSTGRQLEQFF	TGTGCCAGCAGCACCGGCAGGCAGCTTGAGCAGTTCTTC
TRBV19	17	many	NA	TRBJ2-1	CASSMRLPRRVYNEQFF	TGTGCCAGTAGTATGAGACTCCCTCGAAGGGTCTACAATGAGCAGTTCTTC
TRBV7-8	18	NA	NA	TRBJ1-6	CASSLARQGSSYNSPLHF	TGTGCCAGCAGCTTGGCCCGTCAGGGGAGCTCCTATAATTCACCCCTCCACTTT
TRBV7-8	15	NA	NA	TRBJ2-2	CASQGGSSNTGELFF	TGTGCCAGCCAGGGGGGGAGCTCGAACACCGGGGAGCTGTTTTTT
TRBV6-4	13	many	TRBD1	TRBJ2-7	CASSRDRGYEQYF	TGTGCCAGCAGCCGGGACAGGGGCTACGAGCAGTACTTC
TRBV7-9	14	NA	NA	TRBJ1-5	CASSRDKSAQPQHF	TGTGCCAGCAGCCGGGACAAAAGTGCTCAGCCCCAGCATTTT
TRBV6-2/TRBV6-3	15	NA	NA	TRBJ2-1	CASSLGYSSYNEQFF	TGTGCCAGCAGTTTGGGATACAGCTCCTACAATGAGCAGTTCTTC
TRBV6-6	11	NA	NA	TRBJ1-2	CASTRAYGYTF	TGTGCCAGCACCCGGGCCTATGGCTACACCTTC
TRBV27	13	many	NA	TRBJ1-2	CASSLNRVYGYTF	TGTGCCAGCAGTTTAAACAGGGTCTATGGCTACACCTTC
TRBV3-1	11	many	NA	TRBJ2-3	CASSQGDTQYF	TGTGCCAGCAGCCAAGGAGATACGCAGTATTTT
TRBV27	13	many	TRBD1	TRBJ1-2	CASRLDRGGGYTF	TGTGCCAGCAGGCTGGACAGGGGCGGCGGCTACACCTTC
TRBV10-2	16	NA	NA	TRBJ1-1	CASSEGGKGIHTEAFF	TGCGCCAGCAGTGAGGGGGGGAAGGGTATTCACACTGAAGCTTTCTTT
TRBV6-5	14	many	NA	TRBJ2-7	CASSYSVGTYEQYF	TGTGCCAGCAGTTACTCGGTGGGGACCTACGAGCAGTACTTC
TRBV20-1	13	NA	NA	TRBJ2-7	CSAERPGANEQYF	TGCAGTGCTGAAAGGCCAGGGGCGAACGAGCAGTACTTC
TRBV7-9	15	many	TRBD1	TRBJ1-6	CASSSSDRINSPLHF	TGTGCCAGCAGCTCATCGGACAGGATTAATTCACCCCTCCACTTT
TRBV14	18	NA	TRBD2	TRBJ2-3	CASSQLRLAGLGTDTQYF	TGTGCCAGCAGCCAACTAAGACTAGCGGGATTGGGGACAGATACGCAGTATTTT
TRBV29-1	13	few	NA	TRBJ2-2	CSAERLNTGELFF	TGCAGCGCGGAAAGGCTGAACACCGGGGAGCTGTTTTTT
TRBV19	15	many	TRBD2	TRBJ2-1	CASRSWAGAYNEQFF	TGTGCCAGTAGGTCCTGGGCGGGAGCCTACAATGAGCAGTTCTTC
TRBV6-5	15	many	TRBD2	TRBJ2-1	CASSYGRGRPDEQFF	TGTGCCAGCAGTTACGGGCGCGGGAGGCCGGATGAGCAGTTCTTC
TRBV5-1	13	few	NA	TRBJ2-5	CASSLEGEGTQYF	TGCGCCAGCAGCTTGGAGGGGGAGGGGACCCAGTACTTC
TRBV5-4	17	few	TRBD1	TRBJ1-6	CASSFDRGDSYNSPLHF	TGTGCCAGCAGCTTCGACAGGGGAGATTCCTATAATTCACCCCTCCACTTT
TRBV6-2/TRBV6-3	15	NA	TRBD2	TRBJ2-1	CASRPSGGGYDEQFF	TGTGCCAGCAGACCTAGCGGGGGGGGTTACGATGAGCAGTTCTTC
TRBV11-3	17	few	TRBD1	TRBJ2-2	CASSLTRTGVNTGELFF	TGTGCCAGCAGCCTTACCCGGACAGGGGTAAACACCGGGGAGCTGTTTTTT
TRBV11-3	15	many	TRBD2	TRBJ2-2	CASSLLAGVAGELFF	TGTGCCAGCAGCTTACTAGCGGGGGTGGCCGGGGAGCTGTTTTTT
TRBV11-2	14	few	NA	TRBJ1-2	CASSLGLENYGYTF	TGTGCCAGCAGCTTAGGACTGGAAAACTATGGCTACACCTTC
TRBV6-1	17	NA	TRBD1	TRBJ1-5	CASRGTRGGGFSQPQHF	TGTGCCAGCAGGGGGACTAGAGGAGGGGGCTTCAGTCAGCCCCAGCATTTT
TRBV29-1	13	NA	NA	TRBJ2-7	CSATRNSAYEQYF	TGCAGCGCCACTAGGAATTCCGCCTACGAGCAGTACTTC
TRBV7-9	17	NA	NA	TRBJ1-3	CASSLPYSRVSGNTIYF	TGTGCCAGCAGTTTGCCTTATAGTAGGGTCTCTGGAAACACCATATATTTT
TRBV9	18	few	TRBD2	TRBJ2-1	CASSANPGLAGGGNEQFF	TGTGCCAGCAGCGCTAACCCGGGACTAGCGGGAGGGGGTAATGAGCAGTTCTTC
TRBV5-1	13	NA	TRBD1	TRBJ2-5	CASSEGQEETQYF	TGCGCCAGCAGCGAAGGACAGGAGGAGACCCAGTACTTC
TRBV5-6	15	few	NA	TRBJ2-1	CASSLEIAANNEQFF	TGTGCCAGCAGCTTGGAGATAGCGGCAAACAATGAGCAGTTCTTC
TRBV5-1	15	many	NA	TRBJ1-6	CASSPGKGLNSPLHF	TGCGCCAGCAGCCCCGGGAAGGGGTTGAATTCACCCCTCCACTTT
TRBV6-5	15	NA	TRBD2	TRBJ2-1	CASRFGTSGYNEQFF	TGTGCCAGCAGATTCGGGACTAGCGGCTACAATGAGCAGTTCTTC
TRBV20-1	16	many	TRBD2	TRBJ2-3	CSARDPGLAGGGTQYF	TGCAGTGCTAGAGATCCGGGACTAGCGGGAGGGGGTACGCAGTATTTT
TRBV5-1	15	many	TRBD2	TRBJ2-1	CASSFAASGIDEQFF	TGCGCCAGCAGCTTTGCGGCTAGCGGGATTGATGAGCAGTTCTTC
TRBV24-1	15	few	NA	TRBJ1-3	CATSEGASSGNTIYF	TGTGCCACCAGTGAAGGGGCGAGCTCTGGAAACACCATATATTTT
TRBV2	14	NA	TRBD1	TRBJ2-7	CASSELGTAYEQYF	TGTGCCAGCAGTGAACTGGGGACAGCCTACGAGCAGTACTTC